The clone carrying this T cell receptor (beta chain) showed up just once. Its target is not known. The CDR3 runs 14 residues. This specimen belongs to a study of cytomegalovirus exposure and HLA in healthy donors. TCRdb keeps only in-frame clones here, not all; method: immunoSEQ multiplex PCR. The sample contains 65,000 to 75,000 clones, around 94% of which appear only once. The study, taken as a whole, reports: A classifier reportedly called cytomegalovirus status with high sensitivity and specificity.

This chain uses TRBV21-1 with TRBJ1-2. TRBV21-1 is recorded as a pseudogene. The TCR comes from a man between 18 and 35 years old in good health and CMV-seropositive. The source material was PBMCs. CDR3 amino acids: CASSPRLPNYGYTF. In DNA form, the CDR3 reads TGTGCCAGCAGCCCTAGACTCCCTAACTATGGCTACACCTTC.